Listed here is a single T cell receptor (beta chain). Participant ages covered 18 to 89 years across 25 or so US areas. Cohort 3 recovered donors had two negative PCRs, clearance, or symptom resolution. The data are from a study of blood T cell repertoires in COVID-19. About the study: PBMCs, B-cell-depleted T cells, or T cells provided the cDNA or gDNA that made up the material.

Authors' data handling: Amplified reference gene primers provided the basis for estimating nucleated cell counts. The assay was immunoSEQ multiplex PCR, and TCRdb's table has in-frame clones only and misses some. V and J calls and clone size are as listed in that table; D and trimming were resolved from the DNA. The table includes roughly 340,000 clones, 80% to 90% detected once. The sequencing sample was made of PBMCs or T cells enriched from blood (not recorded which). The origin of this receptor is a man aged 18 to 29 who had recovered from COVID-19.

The chain's CDR3 is CASFPRIGDRGQPQHF. For the CDR3, the DNA is TGTGCCAGCTTCCCGAGAATCGGGGACAGGGGGCAGCCCCAGCATTTT. The chain has TRBV28 and TRBJ1-5, with 11 nucleotides matching TRBD1. V shed 8 bases, J shed 7 bases, and the junction held 13 bases outside the gene matches. Germline V CDR1 and CDR2: MDHEN, SYDVKM. The CDR3 is made up of 16 amino acids.